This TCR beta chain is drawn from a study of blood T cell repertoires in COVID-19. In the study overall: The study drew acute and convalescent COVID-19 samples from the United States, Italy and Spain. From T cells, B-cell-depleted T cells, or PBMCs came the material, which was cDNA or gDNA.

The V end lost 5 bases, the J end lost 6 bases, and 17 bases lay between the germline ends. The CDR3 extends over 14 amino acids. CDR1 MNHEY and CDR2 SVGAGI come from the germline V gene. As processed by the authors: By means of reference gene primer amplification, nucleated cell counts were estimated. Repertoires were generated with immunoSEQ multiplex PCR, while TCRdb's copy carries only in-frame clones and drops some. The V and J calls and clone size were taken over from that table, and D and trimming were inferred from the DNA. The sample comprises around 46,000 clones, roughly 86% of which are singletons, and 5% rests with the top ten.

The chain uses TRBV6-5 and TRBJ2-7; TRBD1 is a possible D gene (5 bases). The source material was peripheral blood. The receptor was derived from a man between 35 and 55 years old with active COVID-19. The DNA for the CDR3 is TGTGCCAGCAGTCCCCAGGGTCTTGCGGCCGAGCAGTACTTC. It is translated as CASSPQGLAAEQYF.